Following are 28 T cell receptor beta chains from one sample sequenced in a study of blood T cell repertoires in COVID-19. Repertoires were generated with immunoSEQ multiplex PCR, while TCRdb's copy carries only in-frame clones and drops some. Among 130,000 to 150,000 clones listed, approximately 81% were seen once. Sequencing was carried out using peripheral blood. These receptors came from a human donor in a cohort sampled during active COVID-19.

J is TRBJ1-5 and V is TRBV5-6, with D perhaps TRBD1 (6 bases). The CDR3 runs 13 residues. Trimming stripped 4 bases from V and 3 bases from J, with 8 bases between. The germline gives CDR1 SGHDT, CDR2 YYEEEE. The CDR3: CASSRDNNQPQHF. CDR3 nucleotide sequence: TGTGCCAGCAGCCGGGACAACAATCAGCCCCAGCATTTT. Full variable domain (rest looked up from reference TRBV5-6 and TRBJ1-5): DAGVTQSPTHLIKTRGQQVTLRCSPKSGHDTVSWYQQALGQGPQFIFQYYEEEERQRGNFPDRFSGHQFPNYSSELNVNALLLGDSALYLCASSRDNNQPQHFGDGTRLSIL.

This CDR3 reads CASSPFRREVEAFF. The DNA for the CDR3 is TGTGCCAGCAGCCCGTTTCGGCGGGAAGTTGAAGCTTTCTTT. This chain links TRBV14 with TRBJ1-1; D ambiguous. V lost 4 bases and J 7 bases, leaving 16 bases between the germline ends. CDR1 and CDR2 from the germline V gene are SGHDN and FVKESK. This CDR3 contains 14 residues. The full variable domain, its missing parts supplied by reference TRBV14 and TRBJ1-1, is EAGVTQFPSHSVIEKGQTVTLRCDPISGHDNLYWYRRVMGKEIKFLLHFVKESKQDESGMPNNRFLAERTGGTYSTLKVQPAELEDSGVYFCASSPFRREVEAFFGQGTRLTVV.

The chain recombines TRBV18 with TRBJ2-1; D gene ambiguous. V was pared by 2 bases and J by 2 bases, with 4 bases between. Germline CDR1 is KGHSH and CDR2 is LQKENI. CDR3 length equals 13 residues. This CDR3 reads CASSPAAYNEQFF. CDR3 coding DNA: TGTGCCAGCTCACCAGCGGCCTACAATGAGCAGTTCTTC.

This chain links TRBV5-5 with TRBJ1-2; 8 positions match TRBD1. Germline CDR1 SGHKS, CDR2 YYEKEE (reference sequence). There are 17 residues in the CDR3. Trimming removed 0 bases from V and 4 bases from J; junction bases left unmatched: 11. Written as DNA, the CDR3 is TGTGCCAGCAGCTTGGGGCCAGGGGGCCGGAGTGTCTATGGCTACACCTTC. Translating gives CASSLGPGGRSVYGYTF.

The V gene is TRBV4-3, the J gene TRBJ2-7, with 11 bases lining up with TRBD1. The CDR3 runs to 20 residues. Germline assignment: CDR1 LGHNA and CDR2 YSLEER. After removal of 0 bases from V and 2 bases from J, the junction contained 15 bases not matched to a gene. CDR3 in DNA: TGCGCCAGCAGCCAAGAGACGGGTTCTTGGGACAGGGGGAAAACCTACGAGCAGTACTTC. Amino acid sequence: CASSQETGSWDRGKTYEQYF.

The J gene is TRBJ2-7, the V gene TRBV4-2, with 7 positions matching TRBD2. This CDR3 has 16 amino acids. Looked up from germline, CDR1 is LGHNA and CDR2 is YNFKEQ. Trimming at V came to 0 bases and at J to 3 bases, leaving 8 bases not matched to a gene. CDR3 bases: TGTGCCAGCAGCCAAGATCCCGGGAGGTCCTACTACGAGCAGTACTTC. Translation gives CASSQDPGRSYYEQYF.

The chain couples TRBV2 to TRBJ2-7; 11 positions agree with TRBD1. Germline loops: CDR1 SNHLY, CDR2 FYNNEI. V lost 3 bases and J lost 8; bases outside the gene matches: 3. The CDR3 totals 13 residues. The CDR3 coding sequence is TGTGCCAGCAGTGACGGGACAGGGGGGAAGCAGTACTTC. Residues: CASSDGTGGKQYF.

This rearrangement joins TRBV14 to TRBJ2-6, with 8 bases that match TRBD1. The CDR3 runs 18 residues. Germline CDR1 and CDR2: SGHDN and FVKESK. The J segment lost 0 bases and the V segment lost 5 bases, leaving 9 bases of the junction unmatched. The CDR3, as DNA: TGTGCCAGCAGCGTAGGACAGGGACCCTCCTCTGGGGCCAACGTCCTGACTTTC. This translates into CASSVGQGPSSGANVLTF. Using reference TRBV14 and TRBJ2-6 for the parts outside the CDR3, the full variable domain is EAGVTQFPSHSVIEKGQTVTLRCDPISGHDNLYWYRRVMGKEIKFLLHFVKESKQDESGMPNNRFLAERTGGTYSTLKVQPAELEDSGVYFCASSVGQGPSSGANVLTFGAGSRLTVL.

The chain couples TRBV25-1 to TRBJ1-2; maybe TRBD1 (5 bases). Trimming removed 5 bases at V and 4 bases at J, with 14 bases between. This CDR3 is built from 14 residues. CDR1 and CDR2 (germline): MGHDK, SYGVNS. In DNA form, the CDR3 reads TGTGCCAGCAGTAGGGCAGGGTCGGGCTATGGCTACACCTTC. It is translated as CASSRAGSGYGYTF.

The chain has TRBV9 and TRBJ2-1; 8 nucleotides agree with TRBD2. V dropped 4 bases and J dropped 8; count of bases not matched to a gene: 8. In germline, CDR1 is SGDLS, CDR2 YYNGEE. The CDR3 sequence is 14 residues long. The CDR3 DNA sequence: TGTGCCAGCAGCCCATCGGGGGGGGCTTATGAGCAGTTCTTC. It specifies CASSPSGGAYEQFF.

The chain links TRBV5-5 to TRBJ1-4, with TRBD1 matching 7 bases. This CDR3 region has 15 residues. Germline assignment: CDR1 SGHKS and CDR2 YYEKEE (reference sequence). V shed 4 bases, J shed 4 bases, and the junction held 7 bases outside the gene matches. The CDR3 reads CASSLGQVVNEKLFF. The CDR3 DNA reads as TGTGCCAGCAGCCTCGGACAGGTCGTTAATGAAAAACTGTTTTTT.

J is TRBJ2-1 and V is TRBV24-1; TRBD2 might be the D (5 bases). In germline, CDR1 is KGHDR, CDR2 SFDVKD. CDR3 length: 14 residues. V shed 7 bases and J shed 3 bases, with 12 bases lying between them. This CDR3 reads CATSDTRNYNEQFF. The CDR3 nucleotides are TGTGCCACCAGCGACACTAGGAACTACAATGAGCAGTTCTTC.

Only a few counts were recorded for this clone. This chain links TRBV7-9 with TRBJ1-1; maybe TRBD1 (5 bases). V was trimmed by 1 base and J by 1 base, leaving 13 bases between them. Germline V gene lookup returns CDR1 SEHNR and CDR2 FQNEAQ (reference sequence). The CDR3 runs 16 residues. CDR3 DNA sequence: TGTGCCAGCAGCTTAGGGGCCCCAGGGCCGAACACTGAAGCTTTCTTT. Amino acid sequence: CASSLGAPGPNTEAFF.

The rearrangement joins TRBV6-1 to TRBJ2-1, with TRBD2 matching over 8 bases. Germline V CDR1 and CDR2: MNHNS, SASEGT. V gave up 1 base and J gave up 4 bases; unmatched junction bases: 6. CDR3 length: 16 residues. The CDR3 DNA is TGTGCCAGCAGTGAAGGCACGGGAGGGGGGTACAATGAGCAGTTCTTC. Translating gives CASSEGTGGGYNEQFF.

The chain recombines TRBV19 with TRBJ1-2; D possibly corresponds to TRBD1 (6 bases). V gave up 6 bases and J gave up 3 bases, with 14 bases separating them. The CDR3 runs to 14 residues. Germline-derived CDR1 and CDR2 are LNHDA and SQIVND (reference sequence). The CDR3 DNA reads as TGTGCCAGTAGGGAACAGGGTTGGGACTATGGCTACACCTTC. Translation gives CASREQGWDYGYTF.

The V and J genes are TRBV10-3 and TRBJ2-7; 11 bases line up with TRBD2. The germline V gene encodes CDR1 ENHRY and CDR2 SYGVKD. CDR3 length equals 13 residues. The V segment lost 6 bases and the J segment 3 bases; nucleotides outside the gene matches: 1. The CDR3 DNA follows: TGTGCCATCAGGGGGACTAGCGGCTACGAGCAGTACTTC. Amino acid sequence: CAIRGTSGYEQYF.

This chain uses TRBV6-5 with TRBJ1-3; a weak D match, TRBD1 (6 bases). The CDR3 runs 14 residues. CDR1 is MNHEY, CDR2 SVGAGI, per germline. Trimming pared 6 bases from V and 2 bases from J, leaving 11 bases between. The CDR3 bases are TGTGCCAGCAGGGACAGAAGCGCTGGAAACACCATATATTTT. This sequence encodes CASRDRSAGNTIYF.

The chain joins TRBV7-3 to TRBJ2-1; 9 bases map to TRBD2. CDR1 and CDR2 from the germline V gene are SGHTA and FQGTGA. The CDR3 is 15 residues long. Trimming at V came to 2 bases and at J to 6 bases, leaving 5 bases not matched to a gene. CDR3 protein: CASSLEAGGINEQFF. In DNA form, the CDR3 reads TGTGCCAGCAGCTTAGAAGCGGGAGGTATCAATGAGCAGTTCTTC.

The V call is TRBV9, the J call TRBJ1-1, with unresolved D. This CDR3 is 14 amino acids long. Germline V gene lookup returns CDR1 SGDLS and CDR2 YYNGEE. V gave up 0 bases and J gave up 1 base, with 7 bases separating them. The CDR3: CASSVAQANTEAFF. CDR3 nucleotide sequence: TGTGCCAGCAGCGTAGCGCAGGCGAACACTGAAGCTTTCTTT.

This clone showed up just a few times. V is TRBV5-4 and J is TRBJ2-2; 7 bases map to TRBD1. The V gene end was trimmed by 3 bases and the J gene end by 2 bases; junction bases not matched to a gene: 7. The CDR3 runs 16 residues. Germline CDR1 is SGHNT and CDR2 is YYREEE (reference sequence). The CDR3 DNA follows: TGTGCCAGCAGCTCCCGGGACAGCGGAAACACCGGGGAGCTGTTTTTT. Protein sequence: CASSSRDSGNTGELFF. Variable domain in full (rest from reference TRBV5-4 and TRBJ2-2): ETGVTQSPTHLIKTRGQQVTLRCSSQSGHNTVSWYQQALGQGPQFIFQYYREEENGRGNFPPRFSGLQFPNYSSELNVNALELDDSALYLCASSSRDSGNTGELFFGEGSRLTVL.

The genes are TRBV6-5 and TRBJ2-7; TRBD2 might be the D (5 bases). V was cut by 2 bases and J by 3 bases, with 17 bases left in between. Germline CDR1 is MNHEY and CDR2 is SVGAGI. The CDR3 has 16 amino acids. CDR3 sequence reads: CASSYPTVHGNYEQYF. The CDR3 nucleotides read TGTGCCAGCAGTTACCCGACGGTACACGGGAACTACGAGCAGTACTTC.

The chain joins TRBV2 to TRBJ2-7; D unresolved. This CDR3 region has 13 residues. V gave up 3 bases and J gave up 3 bases, with 9 bases separating them. Germline CDR1 is SNHLY and CDR2 is FYNNEI. CDR3 in DNA: TGTGCCAGCAGTGAGGAGACTTTCTACGAGCAGTACTTC. It yields the protein CASSEETFYEQYF.

There are a few counts of this clone. V usage is TRBV7-9 and J usage is TRBJ2-3, with 10 positions matching TRBD2. Germline V CDR1 and CDR2: SEHNR, FQNEAQ (reference sequence). Unmatched junction bases numbered 5, after V lost 1 base and J lost 4 bases. CDR3 length: 16 residues. This chain's CDR3 is CASSLGSLAGADTQYF. CDR3 nucleotide sequence: TGTGCCAGCAGCTTAGGCTCCCTAGCGGGAGCAGATACGCAGTATTTT.

CDR3 amino acids: CASSIRTGLAKNIQYF. The CDR3 coding sequence is TGTGCCAGTAGTATCAGGACAGGGCTAGCCAAAAACATTCAGTACTTC. The V and J genes are TRBV19 and TRBJ2-4; TRBD1 matches at 8 bases. V shed 3 bases and J 0 bases; nucleotides not matched to a gene: 4. Germline CDR1 reads LNHDA; CDR2 reads SQIVND (reference sequence). This CDR3 region has 16 residues.

Only a few counts were recorded for this clone. V and J are TRBV27 and TRBJ1-1; TRBD1 matches at 12 bases. Germline V gene lookup returns CDR1 MNHEY and CDR2 SMNVEV (reference sequence). J gave up 6 bases and V 5 bases, and 16 bases lay outside the gene matches. This CDR3 is 18 amino acids long. CDR3 sequence reads: CASSARPRDRGHLPEAFF. The CDR3 DNA sequence: TGTGCCAGCAGTGCTCGACCCCGGGACAGGGGGCATCTACCTGAAGCTTTCTTT.

The chain carries TRBV18 and TRBJ1-2, with 7 bases identical to TRBD1. This CDR3 region has 14 residues. Losses at the gene ends were 4 bases for V and 7 bases for J; bases not matched to a gene: 9. CDR1 is KGHSH and CDR2 is LQKENI in the germline V gene. The CDR3 DNA reads as TGTGCCAGCTCACAAGGGGGCAGAGGATCTGGCTACACCTTC. Amino acid sequence: CASSQGGRGSGYTF.

The chain uses TRBV7-2 and TRBJ2-3; D remains ambiguous. From germline, CDR1 is SGHTA and CDR2 FQGNSA. CDR3 size: 14 residues. Trimming stripped 2 bases from V and 4 bases from J, with 10 bases between. CDR3 nucleotide sequence: TGTGCCAGCAGCTTAAGCCCGGTGGCAGATACGCAGTATTTT. Translating it yields CASSLSPVADTQYF.

This clone was seen once. This chain links TRBV2 with TRBJ2-3, with TRBD2 matching over 9 bases. Losses at the gene ends were 1 base for V and 5 bases for J; bases not matched to a gene: 7. In germline, CDR1 is SNHLY, CDR2 FYNNEI. The CDR3 totals 16 residues. The DNA of the CDR3 is TGTGCCAGCAGTGAAGGCAACGCGGGAGGGGTAGATACGCAGTATTTT. Translated: CASSEGNAGGVDTQYF.